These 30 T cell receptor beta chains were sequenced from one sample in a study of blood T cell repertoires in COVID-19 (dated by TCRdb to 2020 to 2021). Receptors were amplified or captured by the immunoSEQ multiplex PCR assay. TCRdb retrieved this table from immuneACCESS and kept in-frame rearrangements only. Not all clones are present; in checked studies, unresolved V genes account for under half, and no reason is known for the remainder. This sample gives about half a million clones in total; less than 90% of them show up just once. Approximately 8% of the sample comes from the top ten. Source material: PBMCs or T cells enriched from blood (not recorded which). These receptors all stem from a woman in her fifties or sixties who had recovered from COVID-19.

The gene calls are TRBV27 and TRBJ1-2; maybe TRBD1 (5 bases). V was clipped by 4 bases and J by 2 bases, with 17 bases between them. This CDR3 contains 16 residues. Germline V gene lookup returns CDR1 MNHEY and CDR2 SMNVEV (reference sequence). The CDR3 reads CASSSAWTSHNYGYTF. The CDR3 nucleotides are TGTGCCAGCAGTTCCGCTTGGACATCCCACAACTATGGCTACACCTTC.

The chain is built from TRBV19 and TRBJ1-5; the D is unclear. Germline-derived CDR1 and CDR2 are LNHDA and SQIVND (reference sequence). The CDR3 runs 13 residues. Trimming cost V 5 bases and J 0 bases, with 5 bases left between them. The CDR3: CASSLVSNQPQHF. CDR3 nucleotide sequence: TGTGCCAGTAGTCTCGTTAGCAATCAGCCCCAGCATTTT.

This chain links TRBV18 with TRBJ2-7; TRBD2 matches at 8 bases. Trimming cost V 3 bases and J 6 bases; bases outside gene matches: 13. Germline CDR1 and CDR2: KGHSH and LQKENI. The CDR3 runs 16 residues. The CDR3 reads CASSPLSGGRGSEQYV. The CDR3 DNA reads TGTGCCAGCTCACCTCTGTCGGGGGGGCGTGGAAGCGAGCAGTACGTC.

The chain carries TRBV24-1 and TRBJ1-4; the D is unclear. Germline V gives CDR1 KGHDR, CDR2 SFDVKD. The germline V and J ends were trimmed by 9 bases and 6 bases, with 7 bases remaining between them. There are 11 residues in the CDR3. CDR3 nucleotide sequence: TGTGCCACCGGGGAGGATGAAAAACTGTTTTTT. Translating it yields CATGEDEKLFF.

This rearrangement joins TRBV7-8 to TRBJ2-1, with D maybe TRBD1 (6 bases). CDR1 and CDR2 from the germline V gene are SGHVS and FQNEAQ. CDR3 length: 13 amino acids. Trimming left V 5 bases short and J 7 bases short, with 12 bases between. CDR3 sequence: CASSRPQGNEQFF. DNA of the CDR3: TGTGCCAGCAGCCGGCCCCAGGGGAATGAGCAGTTCTTC.

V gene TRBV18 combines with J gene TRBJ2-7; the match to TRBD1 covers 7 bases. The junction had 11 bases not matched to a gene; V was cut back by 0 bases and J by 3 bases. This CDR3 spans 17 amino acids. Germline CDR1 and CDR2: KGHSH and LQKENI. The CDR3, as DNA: TGTGCCAGCTCACCACCCTTGGGCGAGACAGGGAGCTACGAGCAGTACTTC. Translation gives CASSPPLGETGSYEQYF.

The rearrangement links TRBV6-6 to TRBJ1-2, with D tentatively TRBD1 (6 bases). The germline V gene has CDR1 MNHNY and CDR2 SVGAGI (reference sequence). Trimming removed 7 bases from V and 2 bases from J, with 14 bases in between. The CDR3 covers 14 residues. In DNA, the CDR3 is TGTGCCAGCACCCTAGGGGGGGTCAACTATGGCTACACCTTC. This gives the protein CASTLGGVNYGYTF.

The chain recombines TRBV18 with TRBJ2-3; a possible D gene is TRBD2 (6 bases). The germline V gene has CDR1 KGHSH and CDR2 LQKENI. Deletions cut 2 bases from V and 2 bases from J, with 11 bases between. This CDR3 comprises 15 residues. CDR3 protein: CASSPIGGPTDTQYF. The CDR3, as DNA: TGTGCCAGCTCACCAATTGGAGGGCCCACAGATACGCAGTATTTT. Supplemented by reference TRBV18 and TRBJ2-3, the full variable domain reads NAGVMQNPRHLVRRRGQEARLRCSPMKGHSHVYWYRQLPEEGLKFMVYLQKENIIDESGMPKERFSAEFPKEGPSILRIQQVVRGDSAAYFCASSPIGGPTDTQYFGPGTRLTVL.

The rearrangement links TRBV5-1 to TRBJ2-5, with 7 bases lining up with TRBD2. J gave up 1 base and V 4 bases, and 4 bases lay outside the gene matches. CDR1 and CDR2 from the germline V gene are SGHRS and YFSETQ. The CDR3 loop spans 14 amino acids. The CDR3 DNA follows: TGCGCCAGCAGCGAGGGACTAACCCAAGAGACCCAGTACTTC. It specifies CASSEGLTQETQYF.

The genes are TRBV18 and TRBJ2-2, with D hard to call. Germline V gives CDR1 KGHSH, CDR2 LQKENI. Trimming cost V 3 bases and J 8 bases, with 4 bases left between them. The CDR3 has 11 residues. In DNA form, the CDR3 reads TGTGCCAGCTCACCCCGGGGGGAGCTGTTTTTT. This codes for CASSPRGELFF.

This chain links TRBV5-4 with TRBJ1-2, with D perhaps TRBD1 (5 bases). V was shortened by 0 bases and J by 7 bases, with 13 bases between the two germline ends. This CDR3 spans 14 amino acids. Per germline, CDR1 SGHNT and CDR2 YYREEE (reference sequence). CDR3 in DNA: TGTGCCAGCAGCTTGGCCGAGGCAGGGCCTGGCTACACCTTC. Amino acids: CASSLAEAGPGYTF.

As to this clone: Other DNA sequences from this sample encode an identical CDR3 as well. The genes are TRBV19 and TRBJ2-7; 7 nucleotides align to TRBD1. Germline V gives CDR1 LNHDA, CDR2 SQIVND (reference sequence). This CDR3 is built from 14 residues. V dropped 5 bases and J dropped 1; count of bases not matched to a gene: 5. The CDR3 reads CASSRPGQSYEQYF. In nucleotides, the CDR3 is TGTGCCAGTAGTCGCCCGGGACAGTCCTACGAGCAGTACTTC.

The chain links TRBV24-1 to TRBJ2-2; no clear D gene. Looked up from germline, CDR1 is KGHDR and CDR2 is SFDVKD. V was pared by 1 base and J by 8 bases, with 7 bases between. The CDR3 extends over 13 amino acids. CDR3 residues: CATSDLRVGELFF. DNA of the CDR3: TGTGCCACCAGTGATTTACGGGTGGGGGAGCTGTTTTTT.

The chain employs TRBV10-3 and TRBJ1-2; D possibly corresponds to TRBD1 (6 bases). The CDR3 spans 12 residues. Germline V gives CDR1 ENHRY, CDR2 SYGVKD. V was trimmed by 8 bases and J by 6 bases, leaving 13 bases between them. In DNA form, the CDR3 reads TGTGCCATCGTCGGACAGAAGGATGGCTACACCTTC. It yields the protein CAIVGQKDGYTF.

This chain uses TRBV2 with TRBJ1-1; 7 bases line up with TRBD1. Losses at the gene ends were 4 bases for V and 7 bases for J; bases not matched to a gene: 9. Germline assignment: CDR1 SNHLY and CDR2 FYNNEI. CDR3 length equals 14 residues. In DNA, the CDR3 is TGTGCCAGCAGTGTCAAGAGGGGGCCAGTTGAAGCTTTCTTT. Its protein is CASSVKRGPVEAFF.

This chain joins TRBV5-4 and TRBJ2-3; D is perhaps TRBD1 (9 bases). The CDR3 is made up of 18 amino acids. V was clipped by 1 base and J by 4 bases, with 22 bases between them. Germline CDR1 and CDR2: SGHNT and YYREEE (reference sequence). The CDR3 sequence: CASSLFLGGDRVSDTQYF. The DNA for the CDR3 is TGTGCCAGCAGCTTGTTCCTCGGGGGGGACAGGGTATCAGATACGCAGTATTTT.

CDR3: CASSLDRNPRGYTF. The CDR3, as DNA: TGTGCCAGCAGCTTAGACAGGAACCCTCGGGGCTACACCTTC. The V and J genes are TRBV7-2 and TRBJ1-2; TRBD1 might be the D (5 bases). Germline CDR1 reads SGHTA; CDR2 reads FQGNSA. Trimming stripped 1 base from V and 8 bases from J, with 14 bases between. The CDR3 sequence is 14 residues long.

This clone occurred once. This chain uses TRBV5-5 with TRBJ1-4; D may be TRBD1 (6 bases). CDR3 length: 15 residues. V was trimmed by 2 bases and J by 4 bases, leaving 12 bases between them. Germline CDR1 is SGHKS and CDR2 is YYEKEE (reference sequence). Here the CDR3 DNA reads TGTGCCAGCAGCTTCCTGGGGGCCAATAATGAAAAACTGTTTTTT. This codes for CASSFLGANNEKLFF. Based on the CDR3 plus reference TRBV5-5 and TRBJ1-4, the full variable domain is DAGVTQSPTHLIKTRGQQVTLRCSPISGHKSVSWYQQVLGQGPQFIFQYYEKEERGRGNFPDRFSARQFPNYSSELNVNALLLGDSALYLCASSFLGANNEKLFFGSGTQLSVL.

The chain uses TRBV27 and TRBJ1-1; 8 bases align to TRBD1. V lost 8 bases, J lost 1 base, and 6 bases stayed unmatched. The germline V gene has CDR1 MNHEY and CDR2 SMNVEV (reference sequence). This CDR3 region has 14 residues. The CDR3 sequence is CASPRTGKNTEAFF. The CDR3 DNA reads TGTGCCAGCCCCCGGACAGGGAAGAACACTGAAGCTTTCTTT.

This CDR3 is CASSTPGGSGEQFF. In DNA form, the CDR3 reads TGTGCCAGTAGTACCCCGGGAGGGTCTGGTGAGCAGTTCTTC. The chain joins TRBV19 to TRBJ2-1; 8 bases agree with TRBD2. Per germline, CDR1 LNHDA and CDR2 SQIVND (reference sequence). After removal of 4 bases from V and 9 bases from J, the junction contained 8 bases not matched to a gene. The CDR3 is made up of 14 amino acids. The whole variable domain, filled in from reference TRBV19 and TRBJ2-1, reads DGGITQSPKYLFRKEGQNVTLSCEQNLNHDAMYWYRQDPGQGLRLIYYSQIVNDFQKGDIAEGYSVSREKKESFPLTVTSAQKNPTAFYLCASSTPGGSGEQFFGPGTRLTVL.

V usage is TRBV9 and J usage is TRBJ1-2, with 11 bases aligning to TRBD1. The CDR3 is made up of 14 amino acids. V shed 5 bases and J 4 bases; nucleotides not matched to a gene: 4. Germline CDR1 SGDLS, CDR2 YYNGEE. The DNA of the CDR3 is TGTGCCAGCAGAAAGGGACAGGGGGGCTATGGCTACACCTTC. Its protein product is CASRKGQGGYGYTF.

CDR3 protein: CASSFRPSGGSTDTQYF. CDR3 coding DNA: TGTGCCAGCAGCTTTCGTCCTAGCGGGGGGAGCACAGATACGCAGTATTTT. The chain joins TRBV12-1 to TRBJ2-3; the D call TRBD2 from the table was never checked on the DNA. TRBV12-1 is labeled a pseudogene. The CDR3 contains 17 residues.

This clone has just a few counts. The CDR3: CASSPGQVGQPQHF. The CDR3 DNA reads as TGCGCCAGCAGCCCGGGACAGGTGGGACAGCCCCAGCATTTT. This chain connects TRBV4-1 to TRBJ1-5; 8 bases map to TRBD1. The trim removed 4 bases at V and 7 bases at J, leaving 6 bases unmatched. Germline V gene sequence: CDR1 MGHRA, CDR2 YSYEKL. The CDR3 extends over 14 amino acids.

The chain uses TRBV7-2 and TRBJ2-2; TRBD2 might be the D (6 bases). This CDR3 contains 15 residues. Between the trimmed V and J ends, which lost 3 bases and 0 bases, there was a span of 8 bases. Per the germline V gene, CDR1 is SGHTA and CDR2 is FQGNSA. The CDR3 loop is CASSFKRANTGELFF. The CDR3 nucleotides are TGTGCCAGCAGCTTTAAGCGGGCGAACACCGGGGAGCTGTTTTTT.

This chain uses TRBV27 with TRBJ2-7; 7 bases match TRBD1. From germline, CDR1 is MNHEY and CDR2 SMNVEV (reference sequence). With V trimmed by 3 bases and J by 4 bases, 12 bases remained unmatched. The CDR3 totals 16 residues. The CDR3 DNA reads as TGTGCCAGCAGTTTCTTGACCGGGACAGTTCCGTACGAGCAGTACTTC. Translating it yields CASSFLTGTVPYEQYF.

The CDR3 reads CAWSVSGYGSSYNSPLHF. The CDR3 DNA reads as TGTGCCTGGAGTGTATCAGGGTACGGAAGCTCCTATAATTCACCCCTCCACTTT. V usage is TRBV30 and J usage is TRBJ1-6, with D tentatively TRBD1 (5 bases). Trimming stripped 0 bases from V and 0 bases from J, with 15 bases between. The CDR3 totals 18 residues. The V gene's germline CDR1 is GTSNPN and CDR2 SVGIG (reference sequence).

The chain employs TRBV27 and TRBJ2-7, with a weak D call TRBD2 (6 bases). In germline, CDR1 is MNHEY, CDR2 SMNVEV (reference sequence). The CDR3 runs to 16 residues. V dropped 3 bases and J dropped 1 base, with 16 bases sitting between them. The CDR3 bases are TGTGCCAGCAGTTTCGGCCCCCCTGGGGGGTCCTACGAGCAGTACTTC. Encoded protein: CASSFGPPGGSYEQYF.

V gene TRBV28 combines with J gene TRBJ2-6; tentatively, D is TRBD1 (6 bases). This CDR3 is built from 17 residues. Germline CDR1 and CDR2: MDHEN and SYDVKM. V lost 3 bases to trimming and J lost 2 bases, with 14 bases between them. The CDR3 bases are TGTGCCAGCAGTTTGGCAGGGGAACTCACTGGGGCCAACGTCCTGACTTTC. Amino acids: CASSLAGELTGANVLTF.

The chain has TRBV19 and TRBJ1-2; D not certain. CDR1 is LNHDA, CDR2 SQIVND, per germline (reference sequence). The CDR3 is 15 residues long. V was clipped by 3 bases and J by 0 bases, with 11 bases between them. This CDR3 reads CASSIVRSANYGYTF. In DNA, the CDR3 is TGTGCCAGTAGTATCGTCAGGTCTGCTAACTATGGCTACACCTTC.

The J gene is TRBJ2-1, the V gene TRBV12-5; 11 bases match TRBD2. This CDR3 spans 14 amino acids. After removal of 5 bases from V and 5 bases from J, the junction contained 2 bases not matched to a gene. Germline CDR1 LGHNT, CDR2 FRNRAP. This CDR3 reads CASGLGLADNEQFF. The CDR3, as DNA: TGTGCTAGTGGTCTGGGACTAGCGGACAATGAGCAGTTCTTC.